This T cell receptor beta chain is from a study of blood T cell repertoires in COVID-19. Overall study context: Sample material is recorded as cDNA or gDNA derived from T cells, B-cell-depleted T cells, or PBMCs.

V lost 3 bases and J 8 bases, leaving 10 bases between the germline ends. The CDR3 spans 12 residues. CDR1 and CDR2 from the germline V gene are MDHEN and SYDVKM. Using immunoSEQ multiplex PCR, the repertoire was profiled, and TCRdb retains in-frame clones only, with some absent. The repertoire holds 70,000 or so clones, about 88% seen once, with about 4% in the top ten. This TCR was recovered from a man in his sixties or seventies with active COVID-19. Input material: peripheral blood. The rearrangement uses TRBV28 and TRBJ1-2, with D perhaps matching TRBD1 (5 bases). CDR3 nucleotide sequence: TGTGCCAGCAGTTTCGGGGGAGTCGGCTACACCTTC. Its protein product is CASSFGGVGYTF.